This T cell receptor (beta chain) was captured in a study of shared clonotypes between healthy human individuals (TCRdb year 2020). At the level of the whole study: A few men and a couple of women, aged 18 to 49 years, made up the cohort. For each donor, CD4 naive and CD4 memory were each run on three plates, CD8 naive on two plates, and CD8 memory on one plate. Each donor's leukapheresis produced roughly between roughly 0.85 and 10 billion PBMCs. To increase sequencing depth and limit assay-specific biases, TCR repertoire library preparation and sequencing were carried out by different laboratories using diverse techniques. To estimate repertoire size and how much clonotype sharing occurs between individuals, the study deeply sequenced the blood TCR repertoires of several healthy adults.

Donors were healthy HIV-negative adults with no recently reported acute infections or vaccinations. Every donor was a Caucasian adult residing in Nashville, Tennessee, USA. CD4+ T cells were enriched through magnetic negative selection, after which naive cells were positively selected on CD45RA and the remaining negative fraction served as the memory subset. After blood collection by leukapheresis, PBMCs were isolated using Ficoll-Histopaque density gradient centrifugation and then cryopreserved in the vapor phase of liquid nitrogen. Analytical flow cytometry was used to check the purity and quantity of every magnetically sorted T cell population. From each sorted fraction, genomic DNA was isolated and quantified by UV absorbance on a Nanodrop 2000c. About this clone: It lacks a known antigen. Base-call qualities are not available, and no considerably larger clone is one nucleotide away.

On the study overall, not on this receptor specifically: Pairwise subsampling indicated that sequencing depth was expected to affect the degree of clonotype sharing among donors. Larger estimated clonotype richness was generally found for naive subsets than for memory subsets. Sampling was limited to blood, and TCR repertoires in tissue likely differ from TCR repertoires in blood. Incomplete sequencing was indicated by rarefaction of sorted-subset datasets, despite the large sequencing depth. When a few donors were compared, the shared fraction of clonotypes was roughly 4.8% for naive CD4, roughly 3.3% for naive CD8, more than 2% for memory CD4, and 0.3% to 0.5% for memory CD8. Because the study included a small number of donors, the genetic and exposure-history diversity represented was limited. Higher generation probabilities were observed for clonotypes shared by all four sorted-subset donors than for non-shared clonotypes.

From its cysteine to its phenylalanine, the CDR3 spans 14 amino acids. Only the CDR3 DNA stays, 42 bases, in frame from base 1. Taken from the germline V gene, the CDR1 and CDR2 loops are SGHRS and YFSETQ. V and J lose 2 bases and 8 bases, and a span of 14 bases separates them. Using the deep immunoSEQ assay, TCR CDR3 regions were amplified from genomic DNA by multiplex PCR. Genomic DNA extracted from each cell subset was distributed evenly over all wells of several immunoSEQ 96-well plates, and each plate served as one replicate. For sorted subsets, around 200 ng genomic DNA, equal to some 28,000 T cell genomes, was loaded into each replicate PCR. Purified libraries were quantified with a Qubit 3.0 fluorometer, sized on a Bioanalyzer 2100, and re-quantified with the KAPA Library Quantification kit. Every immunoSEQ 96-well plate was sequenced on a dedicated single-read 150-cycle Illumina NextSeq 550 flow cell. The original pipeline was this. Because the immunoSEQ output included only junctional sequences and no quality scores, the filtering could not be the same as the filtering used for full-length reads. Sequences were annotated with PyIR, a Python wrapper for IgBLAST v1.9, and V/J genes and CDR3 were assigned using IMGT germline references. Reads were removed for weak V/J assignments (E-value above 1e-6), missing CDR3, stop codons, out-of-frame junctions, or ambiguous translated residues. V3J clonotypes were defined by identical inferred V gene, J gene, and CDR3 amino acid sequence. Percentage overlap between repertoires was calculated by dividing the number of shared unique clonotypes by the size of the smaller repertoire. RTK rarefaction, the Chao1 estimator, and Recon v2.1 estimates of unobserved clonotypes were used to assess repertoire richness. Generation probabilities for all TCRbeta clonotypes obtained by the gDNA method from a handful of donors were computed using OLGA. TCRdb re-hosts the immuneACCESS table, in-frame sequences only. Its copies lack some clones; in the studies checked, an unresolved V gene accounts for under half of them, and the cause for the rest is not known. Clone size and V and J calls were adopted from that table, with D and trimming inferred from the DNA. A total of a few million clones appear in this sample, just over 90% of them only once. Together, the top ten hold around 0.4% of the sample.

In this chain, TRBV5-1 is recombined with TRBJ2-1; confidence is insufficient to name the D gene. This TCR came from a man younger than 30 in good health. Some clones in this sample may be carry-over from other donors' samples. Sequenced sample: naive CD4+ T cells from PBMCs. The label giving this sample's cell subset or site can be read as: CD45RA+ positively selected. CDR3 region: CASSFGEPRDEQFF. The sequence in DNA is TGCGCCAGCAGCTTTGGGGAACCCCGCGATGAGCAGTTCTTC.